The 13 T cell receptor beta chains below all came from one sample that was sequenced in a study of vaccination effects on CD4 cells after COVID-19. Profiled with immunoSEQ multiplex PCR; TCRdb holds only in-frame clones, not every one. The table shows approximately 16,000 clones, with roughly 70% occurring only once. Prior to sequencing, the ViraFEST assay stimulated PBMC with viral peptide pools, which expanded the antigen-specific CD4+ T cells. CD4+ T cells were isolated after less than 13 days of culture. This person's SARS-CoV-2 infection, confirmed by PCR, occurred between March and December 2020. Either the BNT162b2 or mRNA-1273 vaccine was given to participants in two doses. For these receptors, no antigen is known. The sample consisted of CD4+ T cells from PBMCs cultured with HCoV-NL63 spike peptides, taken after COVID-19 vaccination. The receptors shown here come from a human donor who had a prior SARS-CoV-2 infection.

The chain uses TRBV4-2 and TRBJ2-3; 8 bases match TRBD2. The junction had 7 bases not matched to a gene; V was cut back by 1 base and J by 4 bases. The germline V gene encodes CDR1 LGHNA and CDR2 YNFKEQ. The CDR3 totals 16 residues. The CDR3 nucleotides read TGTGCCAGCAGCCAAGTTTTCGTGACTAGCGCAGATACGCAGTATTTT. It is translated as CASSQVFVTSADTQYF.

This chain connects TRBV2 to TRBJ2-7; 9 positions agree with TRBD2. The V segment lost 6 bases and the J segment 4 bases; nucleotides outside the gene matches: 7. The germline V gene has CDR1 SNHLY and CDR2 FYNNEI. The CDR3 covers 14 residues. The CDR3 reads CASRLAGVVYEQYF. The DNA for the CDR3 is TGTGCCAGCAGACTAGCGGGCGTCGTTTACGAGCAGTACTTC.

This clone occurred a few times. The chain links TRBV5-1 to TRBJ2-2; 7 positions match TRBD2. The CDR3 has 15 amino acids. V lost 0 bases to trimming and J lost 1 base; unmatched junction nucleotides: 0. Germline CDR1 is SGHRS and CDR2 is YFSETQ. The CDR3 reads CASSLAGGNTGELFF. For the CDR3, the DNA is TGCGCCAGCAGCTTGGCGGGAGGGAACACCGGGGAGCTGTTTTTT.

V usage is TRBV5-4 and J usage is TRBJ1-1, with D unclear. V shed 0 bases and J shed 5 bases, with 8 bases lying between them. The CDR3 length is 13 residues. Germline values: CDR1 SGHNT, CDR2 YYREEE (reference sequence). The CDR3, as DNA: TGTGCCAGCAGCTTGGGCGGACGGACTGAAGCTTTCTTT. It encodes CASSLGGRTEAFF.

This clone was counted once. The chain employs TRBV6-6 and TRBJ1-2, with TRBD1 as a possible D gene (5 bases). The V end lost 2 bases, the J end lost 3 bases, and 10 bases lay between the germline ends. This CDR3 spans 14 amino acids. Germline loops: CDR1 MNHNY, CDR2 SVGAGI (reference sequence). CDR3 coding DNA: TGTGCCAGCAGTTACGGGGGGAACGACTATGGCTACACCTTC. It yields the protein CASSYGGNDYGYTF.

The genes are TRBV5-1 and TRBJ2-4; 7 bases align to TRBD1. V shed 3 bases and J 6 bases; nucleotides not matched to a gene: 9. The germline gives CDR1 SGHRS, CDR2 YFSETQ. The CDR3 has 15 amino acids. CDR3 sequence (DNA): TGCGCCAGCAGCTCGACCGACAGGGCGGGAAACATTCAGTACTTC. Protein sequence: CASSSTDRAGNIQYF.

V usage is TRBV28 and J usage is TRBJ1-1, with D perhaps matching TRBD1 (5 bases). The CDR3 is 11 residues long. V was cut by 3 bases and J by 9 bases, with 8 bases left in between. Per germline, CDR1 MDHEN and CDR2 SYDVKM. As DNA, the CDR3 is TGTGCCAGCAGTTTCTCAGGGAAAGCTTTCTTT. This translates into CASSFSGKAFF.

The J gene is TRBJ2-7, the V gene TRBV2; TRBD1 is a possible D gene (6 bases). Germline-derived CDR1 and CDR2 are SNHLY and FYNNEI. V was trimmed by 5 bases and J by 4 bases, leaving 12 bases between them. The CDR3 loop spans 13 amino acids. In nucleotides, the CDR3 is TGTGCCAGCAGTACAGGGCCTTCATACGAGCAGTACTTC. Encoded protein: CASSTGPSYEQYF.

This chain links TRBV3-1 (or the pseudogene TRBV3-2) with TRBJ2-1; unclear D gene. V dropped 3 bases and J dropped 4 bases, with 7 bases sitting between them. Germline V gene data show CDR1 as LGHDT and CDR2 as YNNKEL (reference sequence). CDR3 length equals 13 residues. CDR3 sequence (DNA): TGTGCCAGCAGCCACCGCAGGTACAATGAGCAGTTCTTC. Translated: CASSHRRYNEQFF.

DNA for the CDR3: TGTGCCACCAGCAGAGAAGGACAGGGAGGGGGCTCCTATAATTCACCCCTCCACTTT. Translated, it gives CATSREGQGGGSYNSPLHF. This rearrangement joins TRBV15 to TRBJ1-6, with TRBD1 identical over 8 bases. This CDR3 contains 19 residues. V was pared by 0 bases and J by 0 bases, with 7 bases of the junction left unmatched. The germline gives CDR1 LNHNV, CDR2 YYDKDF (reference sequence).

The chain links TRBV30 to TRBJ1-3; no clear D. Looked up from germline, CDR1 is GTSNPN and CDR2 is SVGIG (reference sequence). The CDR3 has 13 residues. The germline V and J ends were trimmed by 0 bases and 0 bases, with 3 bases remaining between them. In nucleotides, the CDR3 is TGTGCCTGGAGTGTCACCTCTGGAAACACCATATATTTT. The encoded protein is CAWSVTSGNTIYF.

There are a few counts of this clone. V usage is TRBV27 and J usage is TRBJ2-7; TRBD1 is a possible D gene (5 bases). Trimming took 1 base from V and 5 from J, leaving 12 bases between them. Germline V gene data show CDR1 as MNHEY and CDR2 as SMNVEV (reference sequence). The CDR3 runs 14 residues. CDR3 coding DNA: TGTGCCAGCAGTTTATTATCAGGGTCGGACGAGCAGTACTTC. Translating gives CASSLLSGSDEQYF.

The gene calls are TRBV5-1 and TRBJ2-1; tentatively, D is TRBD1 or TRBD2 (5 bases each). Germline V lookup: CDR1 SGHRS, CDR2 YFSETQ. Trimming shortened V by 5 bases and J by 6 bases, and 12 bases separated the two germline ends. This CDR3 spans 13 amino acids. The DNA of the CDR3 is TGCGCCAGCAGTTACGGGACGGCCAATGAGCAGTTCTTC. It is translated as CASSYGTANEQFF.